The T cell receptor (beta chain) described here comes from a study of T cells in Graves' hyperthyroidism and ophthalmopathy. Overall study findings and caveats: In the analysis, a 13 V-J model separated ophthalmopathy from stable hyperthyroidism.

Germline V gene lookup returns CDR1 SGHRS and CDR2 YFSETQ. V was cut by 0 bases and J by 7 bases, with 16 bases left in between. The CDR3 consists of 16 residues. Reasons for excluding patients were uncontrolled infection, other autoimmune disease, pregnancy or lactation. Based on clinical symptoms, serum thyroxine and TRAb, thyroid ultrasound and orbital computed tomography, diagnoses were reached. There were TCR beta CDR3 regions amplified from RNA transcripts. HTBI primers were used for first-round RT-PCR of the TCR CDR3. Each CDR3 protein gets one entry after TCRdb re-called the multiplex PCR reads with MiXCR. The sample has 540,000 or so distinct CDR3 sequences, about 45% seen once. At least ten counts were recorded for this clonotype. What it binds is unknown.

The sequenced material came from peripheral blood or thyroid tissue (not recorded which). The source of this sequence is an adult woman with Graves' disease, either hyperthyroidism or ophthalmopathy (not recorded which). The V and J genes are TRBV5-1 and TRBJ1-4; a possible D gene is TRBD1 (6 bases). CDR3 sequence (DNA): TGCGCCAGCAGCTTGGACGGGGGGCTGGTTAGTGAAAAACTGTTTTTT. Its translation: CASSLDGGLVSEKLFF.